One and the same sample provided the 14 T cell receptor beta chains below, sequenced in a study of CD8 T cells in ankylosing spondylitis. Study-level findings and limits: A TCR beta motif of roughly 8 highly homologous variants appeared characteristic of ankylosing spondylitis blood.

From the 5' RACE reads, TCRdb called clonotypes with MiXCR, one entry per CDR3 protein. The sample consists of approximately 300,000 distinct CDR3 sequences, 6.5% to 10% of them appearing once. These receptors' targets are unknown. Sequenced material: blood, either unsorted or a sorted T cell fraction (not recorded which). Receptors originate from a male donor with ankylosing spondylitis.

The DNA of the CDR3 is TGTGCCAGCAGCCCGCATGAACGGATCTACGAGCAGTACTTC. Amino acid sequence: CASSPHERIYEQYF. The J gene is TRBJ2-7, the V gene TRBV27; D gene unclear. Trimming shortened V by 6 bases and J by 3 bases, and 15 bases separated the two germline ends. The CDR3 extends over 14 amino acids. In germline, CDR1 is MNHEY, CDR2 SMNVEV (reference sequence).

The chain employs TRBV20-1 and TRBJ2-5; weak D call: TRBD2 (5 bases). CDR3 length equals 13 residues. V was trimmed by 0 bases and J by 2 bases, leaving 7 bases between them. CDR1 and CDR2 (germline): DFQATT, SNEGSKA (reference sequence). The CDR3 spells CSAREPGQETQYF. In DNA form, the CDR3 reads TGCAGTGCTAGAGAACCGGGGCAAGAGACCCAGTACTTC.

A few counts support this clonotype. V usage is TRBV6-1 and J usage is TRBJ2-7, with D possibly matching TRBD1 (6 bases). Trimming took off 4 bases at V and 5 bases at J, with 12 bases between the two ends. There are 13 residues in the CDR3. Germline loops: CDR1 MNHNS, CDR2 SASEGT. The CDR3 nucleotides read TGTGCCAGCAGTGCTCGGGACACCAACGAGCAGTACTTC. This sequence encodes CASSARDTNEQYF.

The chain couples TRBV9 to TRBJ2-1, with D unresolved. Per germline, CDR1 SGDLS and CDR2 YYNGEE. V was pared by 3 bases and J by 7 bases, with 8 bases between. This CDR3 spans 12 amino acids. The CDR3 nucleotides read TGTGCCAGCAGCGACCTAGAAAATGAGCAGTTCTTC. The encoded protein is CASSDLENEQFF.

This sequence joins TRBV27 and TRBJ2-1; 8 bases fit TRBD2. J lost 4 bases, V lost 2 bases, and 10 bases had no gene match. Germline V gives CDR1 MNHEY, CDR2 SMNVEV (reference sequence). The CDR3 totals 17 residues. The CDR3 nucleotides read TGTGCCAGCAGTTTAAGGAGTTGGCAGCGGGAGTACAATGAGCAGTTCTTC. Translation: CASSLRSWQREYNEQFF.

The rearrangement links TRBV7-9 to TRBJ2-7; 7 bases match TRBD2. Germline V gene data show CDR1 as SEHNR and CDR2 as FQNEAQ (reference sequence). The CDR3 is 16 residues long. Unmatched junction bases numbered 10, after V lost 2 bases and J lost 3 bases. Here the CDR3 reads CASSLNVPSGLYEQYF. As DNA, the CDR3 is TGTGCCAGCAGCTTAAACGTTCCTAGCGGCCTCTACGAGCAGTACTTC.

The chain employs TRBV20-1 and TRBJ2-7, with TRBD1 matching over 9 bases. Germline assignment: CDR1 DFQATT and CDR2 SNEGSKA (reference sequence). Trimming cost V 6 bases and J 6 bases; bases outside gene matches: 6. This CDR3 is built from 12 residues. The CDR3, as DNA: TGCAGTGCCGGAGGACAGGGGTTCGAGCAGTACTTC. Translation: CSAGGQGFEQYF.

The V gene is TRBV11-3, the J gene TRBJ2-7, with D perhaps matching TRBD2 (5 bases). CDR1 and CDR2 (germline): SGHNT, YENEEA. V gave up 1 base and J gave up 1 base, with 11 bases separating them. This CDR3 has 15 residues. The CDR3 region is CASSLVGGTSYEQYF. CDR3 bases: TGTGCCAGCAGCTTAGTTGGAGGAACTTCCTACGAGCAGTACTTC.

This clonotype was picked up a small number of times. V gene TRBV5-1 combines with J gene TRBJ2-1, with D possibly matching TRBD1 (5 bases). CDR3 length: 14 residues. Germline CDR1 is SGHRS and CDR2 is YFSETQ. The V and J ends lost 1 base and 5 bases respectively, with 10 bases between them. The CDR3 sequence is CASSLQGRDNEQFF. The CDR3 region has the DNA TGCGCCAGCAGCTTGCAGGGTAGGGACAATGAGCAGTTCTTC.

The sample holds a few counts of this clonotype. The chain recombines TRBV29-1 with TRBJ2-4, with TRBD2 identical over 7 bases. The germline CDR1 and CDR2 sequences are SQVTM and ANQGSEA. This CDR3 spans 15 amino acids. The V gene end was trimmed by 6 bases and the J gene end by 3 bases; junction bases not matched to a gene: 11. CDR3: CSVVGGSPGKNIQYF. CDR3 nucleotide sequence: TGCAGCGTGGTGGGCGGGAGTCCGGGCAAAAACATTCAGTACTTC.

This clonotype was seen many times. V is TRBV7-3 and J is TRBJ2-7; D remains unclear. The germline V gene encodes CDR1 SGHTA and CDR2 FQGTGA. The CDR3 runs to 12 residues. Trimming pared 8 bases from V and 3 bases from J, leaving 11 bases between. CDR3 sequence reads: CASSKDGYEQYF. In DNA, the CDR3 is TGTGCCAGCTCCAAGGACGGCTACGAGCAGTACTTC.

This clonotype was seen a handful of times. J is TRBJ2-4 and V is TRBV20-1; D uncertain. CDR3 length: 14 residues. V shed 3 bases and J shed 0 bases, with 9 bases lying between them. Germline V gives CDR1 DFQATT, CDR2 SNEGSKA (reference sequence). The CDR3 spells CSASNGVAKNIQYF. The CDR3 DNA follows: TGCAGTGCTAGTAATGGAGTAGCCAAAAACATTCAGTACTTC.

V is TRBV12-5 and J is TRBJ2-1; unclear D gene. The ends were cut back, 6 bases at V and 4 bases at J, with 7 bases in the middle. This CDR3 spans 12 amino acids. CDR1 is LGHNT, CDR2 FRNRAP, per germline. The CDR3 coding sequence is TGTGCTAGTGGGTGGCAGTACAATGAGCAGTTCTTC. The encoded protein is CASGWQYNEQFF.

This clonotype showed up just a few times. This chain joins TRBV28 and TRBJ1-2, with D hard to call. The CDR3 sequence is 13 residues long. V was clipped by 1 base and J by 6 bases, with 9 bases between them. From germline, CDR1 is MDHEN and CDR2 SYDVKM. This CDR3 reads CASSLSQAHGYTF. The CDR3 DNA reads TGTGCCAGCAGTTTATCTCAGGCCCATGGCTACACCTTC.